These 23 T cell receptor beta chains share one sample of origin, sequenced in a study of response to subunit inactivated influenza vaccine. TCRdb passed the RT-PCR reads through MiXCR, listing each CDR3 protein once. Among 500,000 to 600,000 distinct CDR3 sequences listed, approximately 7.6% were seen once. Sequenced material: PBMCs from blood, taken roughly 24 months after vaccination. These receptor sequences come from a man between 45 and 75 years old who received an inactivated influenza vaccine.

This clonotype appeared a few times. The rearrangement joins TRBV5-1 to TRBJ2-1; 13 bases match TRBD2. The CDR3 runs to 15 residues. CDR1 SGHRS and CDR2 YFSETQ come from the germline V gene. The trim removed 3 bases at V and 9 bases at J, leaving 6 bases unmatched. The CDR3 coding sequence is TGCGCCAGCAGCTCTGGACTAGCGGGAGTAGGTGAGCAGTTCTTC. It codes for CASSSGLAGVGEQFF. Using reference TRBV5-1 and TRBJ2-1 for the parts outside the CDR3, the full variable domain is KAGVTQTPRYLIKTRGQQVTLSCSPISGHRSVSWYQQTPGQGLQFLFEYFSETQRNKGNFPGRFSGRQFSNSRSEMNVSTLELGDSALYLCASSSGLAGVGEQFFGPGTRLTVL.

V gene TRBV4-2 combines with J gene TRBJ1-2, with a weak D call TRBD1 (6 bases). The CDR3 has 16 amino acids. Germline assignment: CDR1 LGHNA and CDR2 YNFKEQ. Trimming stripped 1 base from V and 5 bases from J, with 17 bases between. Here the CDR3 DNA reads TGTGCCAGCAGCCAAGTCTCTGGCAGGGGAGGGTATGGCTACACCTTC. Protein product: CASSQVSGRGGYGYTF.

This clonotype was counted at least ten times. The V call is TRBV12-3 or TRBV12-4, the J call TRBJ1-2, with a tentative D call TRBD1 (5 bases). V shed 6 bases and J shed 8 bases, with 13 bases lying between them. The CDR3 length is 12 residues. CDR3 region: CASSPGGLGYTF. The CDR3 DNA follows: TGTGCCAGCAGCCCCGGGGGTCTGGGCTACACCTTC.

This clonotype has just a few counts. V and J are TRBV6-1 and TRBJ2-3; possible D gene TRBD1, 5 bases. Germline lookup yields CDR1 MNHNS and CDR2 SASEGT. The CDR3 consists of 15 residues. With 4 bases removed from V and 5 bases from J, the gap between germline ends came to 16 bases. CDR3: CASSAWTRVGDTQYF. CDR3 DNA: TGTGCCAGCAGTGCCTGGACAAGGGTTGGAGATACGCAGTATTTT.

This clonotype was seen only a few times. This chain joins TRBV6-5 and TRBJ1-3; D not resolved. The germline V gene has CDR1 MNHEY and CDR2 SVGAGI. The CDR3 is 16 residues long. Trimming took 4 bases from V and 0 from J, leaving 13 bases between them. The CDR3 nucleotides read TGTGCCAGCAGTTCTCGACACGTACTCTCTGGAAACACCATATATTTT. Protein: CASSSRHVLSGNTIYF.

This clonotype showed up many times. V gene TRBV5-1 combines with J gene TRBJ2-1; 11 bases align to TRBD2. Germline CDR1 reads SGHRS; CDR2 reads YFSETQ. The V gene end was trimmed by 0 bases and the J gene end by 7 bases; junction bases not matched to a gene: 3. CDR3 length: 15 residues. CDR3 amino acids: CASSLVAGGPNEQFF. CDR3 nucleotide sequence: TGCGCCAGCAGCTTGGTAGCGGGAGGGCCGAATGAGCAGTTCTTC.

Details on this clonotype: One junction end does not reproduce the germline sequence, and a read error may be involved. The chain recombines TRBV6-5 with TRBJ2-3; unclear D gene. The CDR3 has 16 amino acids. Germline CDR1 MNHEY, CDR2 SVGAGI. The CDR3, as DNA: TGTGCAAGCAGTTACTCGAAAGATTCGTACACAGATACGCAGTATTTT. Its translation is CASSYSKDSYTDTQYF.

The rearrangement uses TRBV20-1 and TRBJ2-1; D unresolved. This CDR3 comprises 12 residues. The V end lost 0 bases, the J end lost 9 bases, and 9 bases lay between the germline ends. CDR1 is DFQATT and CDR2 is SNEGSKA in the germline V gene (reference sequence). This CDR3 reads CSARDWGIEQFF. In DNA, the CDR3 is TGCAGTGCTAGAGATTGGGGTATTGAGCAGTTCTTC.

This clonotype was counted a few times. The chain is built from TRBV7-2 and TRBJ2-7, with D perhaps matching TRBD1 (5 bases). Germline CDR1 is SGHTA and CDR2 is FQGNSA. The ends were cut back, 2 bases at V and 5 bases at J, with 10 bases in the middle. The CDR3 has 13 amino acids. The DNA of the CDR3 is TGTGCCAGCAGCTTAACAGGATCGAACGAGCAGTACTTC. Its translation: CASSLTGSNEQYF. The full variable domain, in which reference TRBV7-2 and TRBJ2-7 provide the parts outside the CDR3, is GAGVSQSPSNKVTEKGKDVELRCDPISGHTALYWYRQSLGQGLEFLIYFQGNSAPDKSGLPSDRFSAERTGGSVSTLTIQRTQQEDSAVYLCASSLTGSNEQYFGPGTRLTVT.

This clonotype was picked up many times. The chain has TRBV5-1 and TRBJ2-6; D gene ambiguous. V shed 6 bases and J shed 0 bases, with 7 bases lying between them. Germline-derived CDR1 and CDR2 are SGHRS and YFSETQ. This CDR3 spans 14 amino acids. CDR3 sequence (DNA): TGCGCCAGCACCGGAGACTCTGGGGCCAACGTCCTGACTTTC. It codes for CASTGDSGANVLTF. The full variable domain, completed using reference TRBV5-1 and TRBJ2-6, is KAGVTQTPRYLIKTRGQQVTLSCSPISGHRSVSWYQQTPGQGLQFLFEYFSETQRNKGNFPGRFSGRQFSNSRSEMNVSTLELGDSALYLCASTGDSGANVLTFGAGSRLTVL.

This clonotype was counted many times. The chain combines TRBV5-1 with TRBJ2-2, with D maybe TRBD2 (5 bases). Germline CDR1 SGHRS, CDR2 YFSETQ. The CDR3 has 16 amino acids. V was trimmed by 4 bases and J by 0 bases, leaving 13 bases between them. In nucleotides, the CDR3 is TGCGCCAGCAGCACGTCGGGGAGCGCGAACACCGGGGAGCTGTTTTTT. Translation: CASSTSGSANTGELFF. Full variable domain (outside the CDR3, taken from reference TRBV5-1 and TRBJ2-2): KAGVTQTPRYLIKTRGQQVTLSCSPISGHRSVSWYQQTPGQGLQFLFEYFSETQRNKGNFPGRFSGRQFSNSRSEMNVSTLELGDSALYLCASSTSGSANTGELFFGEGSRLTVL.

In its sample, this clonotype was seen many times. This chain uses TRBV6-5 with TRBJ1-2; possible D gene TRBD1, 5 bases. Germline values: CDR1 MNHEY, CDR2 SVGAGI. Trimming removed 4 bases from V and 8 bases from J, with 11 bases in between. The CDR3 runs 12 residues. CDR3 sequence (DNA): TGTGCCAGCAGTTCACAGGCTCGGGGCTACACCTTC. It codes for CASSSQARGYTF.

This clonotype was detected ten times or more. The chain employs TRBV6-1 and TRBJ2-1; 9 bases align to TRBD2. CDR3 length: 15 residues. CDR1 is MNHNS, CDR2 SASEGT, per germline. Trimming cost V 2 bases and J 4 bases; bases outside gene matches: 3. CDR3: CASSEISGGYNEQFF. In DNA form, the CDR3 reads TGTGCCAGCAGTGAAATAAGCGGGGGGTACAATGAGCAGTTCTTC.

At least ten counts were recorded for this clonotype. The chain uses TRBV4-3 and TRBJ2-7; 7 bases line up with TRBD2. This CDR3 spans 14 amino acids. V gave up 2 bases and J gave up 6 bases; unmatched junction bases: 7. Germline assignment: CDR1 LGHNA and CDR2 YSLEER. The DNA for the CDR3 is TGCGCCAGCAGCCAATCTAACGGCGGGAGCGAGCAGTACTTC. As protein: CASSQSNGGSEQYF.

This clonotype was recorded a few times. This chain joins TRBV7-2 and TRBJ2-3; 9 nucleotides match TRBD1. The germline V gene has CDR1 SGHTA and CDR2 FQGNSA. The J segment lost 0 bases and the V segment lost 8 bases, leaving 6 bases of the junction unmatched. This CDR3 has 15 residues. CDR3 DNA: TGTGCCAGCCTAAGACAGGGGGAAAGCACAGATACGCAGTATTTT. This gives the protein CASLRQGESTDTQYF.

This sequence joins TRBV6-5 and TRBJ1-2; D unclear. The length of the CDR3 is 17 residues. CDR1 and CDR2 from the germline V gene are MNHEY and SVGAGI. The V end was cut by 1 base, the J end by 4 bases, with 19 bases between. CDR3 amino acids: CASSYYKTPGSGYGYTF. CDR3 nucleotide sequence: TGTGCCAGCAGTTACTATAAGACACCAGGTAGCGGCTATGGCTACACCTTC.

At least ten counts were recorded for this clonotype. The rearrangement uses TRBV6-1 and TRBJ2-1, with D possibly TRBD2 on 5 matching bases. The CDR3 consists of 16 residues. Germline V lookup: CDR1 MNHNS, CDR2 SASEGT. With 4 bases removed from V and 0 bases from J, the gap between germline ends came to 13 bases. This CDR3 reads CASSVGWRSSYNEQFF. The CDR3 DNA sequence: TGTGCCAGCAGTGTCGGATGGAGGAGCTCCTACAATGAGCAGTTCTTC.

The chain joins TRBV20-1 to TRBJ2-3, with D unresolved. The CDR3 totals 12 residues. Germline V CDR1 and CDR2: DFQATT, SNEGSKA (reference sequence). V lost 3 bases and J 4 bases, leaving 8 bases between the germline ends. The DNA of the CDR3 is TGCAGTGCTAGTGAAGAGGCAGATACGCAGTATTTT. It yields the protein CSASEEADTQYF.

The chain links TRBV27 to TRBJ2-2, with D tentatively TRBD2 (5 bases). Germline values: CDR1 MNHEY, CDR2 SMNVEV (reference sequence). The germline V and J ends were trimmed by 6 bases and 1 base, with 18 bases remaining between them. CDR3 length equals 17 residues. The DNA for the CDR3 is TGTGCCAGCAGACTCTCCCTCGGGGAACTGAACACCGGGGAGCTGTTTTTT. This translates into CASRLSLGELNTGELFF.

There are a few counts of this clonotype. The gene calls are TRBV4-3 and TRBJ2-7; 11 nucleotides agree with TRBD2. V lost 3 bases and J lost 6; bases outside the gene matches: 7. The CDR3 has 15 amino acids. CDR1 is LGHNA, CDR2 YSLEER, per germline. DNA for the CDR3: TGCGCCAGCAGCCACCGACTAGCGGGGTTATCCGAGCAGTACTTC. The encoded protein is CASSHRLAGLSEQYF.

For the CDR3, the DNA is TGCGCCAGCAGCAAAGGGGGACCATCGGTTTCCGGGGAGCTGTTTTTT. Translated, it gives CASSKGGPSVSGELFF. The gene calls are TRBV4-1 and TRBJ2-2, with D possibly matching TRBD1 (6 bases). The V gene lost 5 bases and the J gene lost 6 bases, with 19 bases spanning the gap. The CDR3 covers 16 residues. Looked up from germline, CDR1 is MGHRA and CDR2 is YSYEKL.

CDR3 amino acids: CASSLDRLAGGLYETQYF. Written as DNA, the CDR3 is TGTGCCAGCAGCTTAGATCGGCTAGCGGGAGGTTTGTATGAGACCCAGTACTTC. V usage is TRBV11-2 and J usage is TRBJ2-5; 11 bases fit TRBD2. J was trimmed by 5 bases and V by 0 bases; bases with no gene match: 11. Germline lookup yields CDR1 SGHAT and CDR2 FQNNGV. The CDR3 consists of 18 residues.

The chain links TRBV6-2 or TRBV6-3 to TRBJ2-1; 11 bases align to TRBD2. V dropped 7 bases and J dropped 8; count of bases not matched to a gene: 10. Looked up from germline, CDR1 is MNHEY and CDR2 is SVGEGT. CDR3 length equals 15 residues. The CDR3 protein is CASKLAGGPVDEQFF. CDR3 nucleotides: TGTGCCAGCAAATTAGCGGGAGGGCCTGTGGATGAGCAGTTCTTC.